A selection of T cell receptor beta chains follows, all from one sample in a study of blood T cell repertoires in COVID-19. Data came from immunoSEQ multiplex PCR; TCRdb stores just in-frame clones and leaves some out. The sample records around 200,000 clones, about 89% being singletons. Source material: peripheral blood. These TCRs come from a man in his 70s with acute or convalescent COVID-19. The CDR3 runs from the conserved cysteine through the conserved F or W. D genes are given only for firm matches. Some rows have no size entry. The others give once, few or many, or a class for an expanded clone.

D gene,V gene,J gene,clone size,CDR3 DNA,CDR3 protein
.,TRBV29-1,TRBJ1-1,.,TGCAGCGTTGAAGAGTACGGGGTTGAAGCTTTCTTT,CSVEEYGVEAFF
.,TRBV5-6,TRBJ1-5,.,TGTGCCAGCAGCTTCGACAGAAATCAGCCCCAGCATTTT,CASSFDRNQPQHF
.,TRBV7-3,TRBJ1-2,.,TGTGCCAGCAGCTTAATCGGTCTGTCGGACTATGGCTACACCTTC,CASSLIGLSDYGYTF
.,TRBV5-1,TRBJ2-7,.,TGCGCCAGCAGCTCGTCAGCGGTCTACTACGAGCAGTACTTC,CASSSSAVYYEQYF
.,TRBV30,TRBJ2-6,.,TGTGCCTCACAGGGAACTGGGGCCAACGTCCTGACTTTC,CASQGTGANVLTF
TRBD1,TRBV4-3,TRBJ2-3,.,TGCGCCAGCAGGGAAAGGACAGGGGCAGATACGCAGTATTTT,CASRERTGADTQYF
.,TRBV5-4,TRBJ1-2,once,TGTGCCAGCAGCTTGGGAGACTTCGGAGGCTACACCTTC,CASSLGDFGGYTF
TRBD1,TRBV5-4,TRBJ2-5,once,TGTGCCAGCAGCTCGGGACAGGGACGGGAGACCCAGTACTTC,CASSSGQGRETQYF
.,TRBV29-1,TRBJ2-5,.,TGCAGCGTTGCCCCAGGCACCGGAGAGACCCAGTACTTC,CSVAPGTGETQYF
TRBD2,TRBV28,TRBJ2-7,.,TGTGCCAGCGTCGCCGGCGGGAGAAGTAGCGAGCAGTACTTC,CASVAGGRSSEQYF
.,TRBV27,TRBJ2-6,.,TGTGCCAGCAGTTTCTTGGTTCCCGGCTCTGGGGCCAACGTCCTGACTTTC,CASSFLVPGSGANVLTF
TRBD1,TRBV2,TRBJ1-5,once,TGTGCCAGCAGGCCCGGACAGGCCCCACAGCCCCAGCATTTT,CASRPGQAPQPQHF
.,TRBV28,TRBJ1-6,.,TGTGCCAGCAGGGAGCGATTTTCACCCCTCCACTTT,CASRERFSPLHF
.,TRBV12-3/TRBV12-4,TRBJ1-5,.,TGTGCCAGCAGTTTCGGGGGTGGGCAGCCCCAGCATTTT,CASSFGGGQPQHF
TRBD1,TRBV10-2,TRBJ1-2,.,TGCGCCAGCAGTGAGGACAGGGACTATGGCTACACCTTC,CASSEDRDYGYTF
TRBD2,TRBV13,TRBJ2-3,once,TGTGCCAGCAGCTTCCGGGGACTAGCGGGAGTTGCGGGGGATACGCAGTATTTT,CASSFRGLAGVAGDTQYF
.,TRBV12-3/TRBV12-4,TRBJ2-4,.,TGTGCCAGCAGTTCAGTAGCCAAAAACATTCAGTACTTC,CASSSVAKNIQYF
.,TRBV5-4,TRBJ2-7,once,TGTGCCAGCAGCGACACTTACGAGCAGTACTTC,CASSDTYEQYF
.,TRBV10-3,TRBJ2-7,.,TGTGCCATCAGTGAGTCACTAGTTGGGGACTTTTCCTACGAGCAGTACTTC,CAISESLVGDFSYEQYF
.,TRBV5-1,TRBJ2-5,.,TGCGCCAGCAGCTCGGAGGGCAGACTGGGGACCCAGTACTTC,CASSSEGRLGTQYF
.,TRBV3-1/TRBV3-2,TRBJ2-1,.,TGTGCCAGCAGCCAAGATAGTGAGGGGCGGGGGCAGTTCTTC,CASSQDSEGRGQFF
TRBD1,TRBV7-9,TRBJ2-5,few,TGTGCCAGCAGTTTTCTGATAGACTTCAGGGGGATGGAGACCCAGTACTTC,CASSFLIDFRGMETQYF
.,TRBV5-1,TRBJ1-1,.,TGCGCCAGCAGCTTGGGGCAGGGGACGAACACTGAAGCTTTCTTT,CASSLGQGTNTEAFF
.,TRBV18,TRBJ1-2,.,TGTGCCAGCTCACCACCGGGCAGCCGCGCTAACTATGGCTACACCTTC,CASSPPGSRANYGYTF
.,TRBV6-2/TRBV6-3,TRBJ2-3,.,TGTGCCAGCAGTTATTGGGGGGAGGGCACAGATACGCAGTATTTT,CASSYWGEGTDTQYF
.,TRBV6-5,TRBJ2-1,.,TGTGCCAGCAGGCTAGGACTGAGCTCCTACAATGAGCAGTTCTTC,CASRLGLSSYNEQFF
.,TRBV10-3,TRBJ1-6,.,TGTGCCATCACCTCCAGGGTTAGGTCACCCCTCCACTTT,CAITSRVRSPLHF
TRBD2,TRBV27,TRBJ2-7,.,TGTGCCAGCAGTTCGTTAGCGGGGGCCCGCTACGAGCAGTACTTC,CASSSLAGARYEQYF